Here is one T cell receptor beta chain with its context. Each of the donors had roughly 9.4 milliliters of peripheral blood drawn into EDTA-treated Vacutainer tubes. This sample stems from a study of blood T cells in healthy people across ages. The use of a sample-barcoded 5' primer and a J-beta primer mix characterized a second PCR of roughly 7 to 12 cycles. Via MiXCR, TCRdb re-called the 5' RACE reads, giving one row per CDR3 protein. The sample holds 1.5 million to 2 million distinct CDR3 sequences; less than 50% are singletons and the top ten take over 2%. V dropped 0 bases and J dropped 0 bases, with 10 bases sitting between them. The CDR3 contains 16 residues. CDR1 is MNHNY, CDR2 SVGAGI, per germline (reference sequence).

The TCR was taken from a woman between 40 and 50 years old in good health. The chain employs TRBV6-6 and TRBJ2-3, with a tentative D call TRBD1 (6 bases). Sequencing used blood. The CDR3 DNA is TGTGCCAGCAGTTACTCTGGGACAACTAGCACAGATACGCAGTATTTT. This codes for CASSYSGTTSTDTQYF.